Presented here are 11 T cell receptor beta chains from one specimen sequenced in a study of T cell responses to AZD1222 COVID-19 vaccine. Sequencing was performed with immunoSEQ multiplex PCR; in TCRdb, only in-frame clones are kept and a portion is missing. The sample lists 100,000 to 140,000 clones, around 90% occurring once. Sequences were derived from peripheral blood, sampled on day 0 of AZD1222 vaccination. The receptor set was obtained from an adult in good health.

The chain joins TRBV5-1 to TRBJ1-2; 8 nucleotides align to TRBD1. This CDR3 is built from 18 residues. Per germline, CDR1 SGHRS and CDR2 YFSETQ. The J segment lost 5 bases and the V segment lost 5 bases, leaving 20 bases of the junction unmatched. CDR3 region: CASSCLPGQDLWEYGYTF. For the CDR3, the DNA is TGCGCCAGCAGTTGTCTTCCGGGACAGGACCTTTGGGAGTATGGCTACACCTTC.

This CDR3 reads CASSLRSGEEAFF. The CDR3 DNA is TGTGCCAGCAGCCTCCGCAGCGGAGAAGAAGCTTTCTTT. This chain joins TRBV9 and TRBJ1-1; D unresolved. Per the germline V gene, CDR1 is SGDLS and CDR2 is YYNGEE. The V and J ends lost 4 bases and 8 bases respectively, with 15 bases between them. This CDR3 comprises 13 residues.

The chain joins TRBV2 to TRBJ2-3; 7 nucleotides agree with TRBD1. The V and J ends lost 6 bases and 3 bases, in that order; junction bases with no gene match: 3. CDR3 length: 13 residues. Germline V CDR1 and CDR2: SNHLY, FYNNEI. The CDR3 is CASRAQGTDTQYF. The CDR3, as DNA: TGTGCCAGCAGGGCACAGGGGACAGATACGCAGTATTTT. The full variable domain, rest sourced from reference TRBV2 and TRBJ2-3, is EPEVTQTPSHQVTQMGQEVILRCVPISNHLYFYWYRQILGQKVEFLVSFYNNEISEKSEIFDDQFSVERPDGSNFTLKIRSTKLEDSAMYFCASRAQGTDTQYFGPGTRLTVL.

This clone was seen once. The CDR3 region is CASRTAGSGNTIYF. The CDR3 DNA follows: TGTGCCAGCAGAACAGCCGGCTCTGGAAACACCATATATTTT. V gene TRBV27 combines with J gene TRBJ1-3; D is ambiguous. The length of the CDR3 is 14 residues. Trimming took off 6 bases at V and 0 bases at J, with 9 bases between the two ends. Germline V CDR1 and CDR2: MNHEY, SMNVEV (reference sequence).

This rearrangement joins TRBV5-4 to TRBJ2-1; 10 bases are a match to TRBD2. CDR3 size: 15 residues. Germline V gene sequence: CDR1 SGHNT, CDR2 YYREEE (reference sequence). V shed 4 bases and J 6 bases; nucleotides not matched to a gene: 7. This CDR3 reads CASSPPSGSSNEQFF. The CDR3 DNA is TGTGCCAGCAGCCCGCCTAGCGGGAGTTCCAATGAGCAGTTCTTC.

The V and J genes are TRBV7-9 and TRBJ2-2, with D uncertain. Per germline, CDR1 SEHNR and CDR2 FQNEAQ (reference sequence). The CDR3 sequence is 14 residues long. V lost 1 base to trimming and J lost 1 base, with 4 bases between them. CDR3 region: CASSLEGNTGELFF. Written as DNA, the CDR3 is TGTGCCAGCAGCTTAGAAGGGAACACCGGGGAGCTGTTTTTT.

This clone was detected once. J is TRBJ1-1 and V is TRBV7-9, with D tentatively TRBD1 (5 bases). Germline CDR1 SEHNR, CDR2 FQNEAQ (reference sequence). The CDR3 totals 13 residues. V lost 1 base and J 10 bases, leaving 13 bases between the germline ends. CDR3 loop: CASSLVEGRGAFF. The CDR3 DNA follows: TGTGCCAGCAGCTTAGTGGAGGGGAGGGGAGCTTTCTTT.

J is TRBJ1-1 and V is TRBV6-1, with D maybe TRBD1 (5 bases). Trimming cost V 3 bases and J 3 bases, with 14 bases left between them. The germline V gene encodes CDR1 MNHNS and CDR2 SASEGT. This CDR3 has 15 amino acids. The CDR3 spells CASSDGVGADTEAFF. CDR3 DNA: TGTGCCAGCAGTGATGGAGTCGGGGCGGACACTGAAGCTTTCTTT.

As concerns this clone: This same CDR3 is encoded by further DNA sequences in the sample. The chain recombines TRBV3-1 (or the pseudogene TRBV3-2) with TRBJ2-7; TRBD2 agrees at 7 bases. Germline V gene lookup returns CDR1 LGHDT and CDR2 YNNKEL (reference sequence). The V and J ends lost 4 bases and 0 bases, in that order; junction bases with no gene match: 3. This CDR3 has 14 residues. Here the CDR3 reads CASSPGRGSYEQYF. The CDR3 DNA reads TGTGCCAGCAGCCCGGGGAGGGGCTCCTACGAGCAGTACTTC.

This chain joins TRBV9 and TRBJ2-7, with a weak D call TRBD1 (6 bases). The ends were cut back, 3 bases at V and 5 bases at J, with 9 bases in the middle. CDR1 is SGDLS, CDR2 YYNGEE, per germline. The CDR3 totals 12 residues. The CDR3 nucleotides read TGTGCCAGCAGCGAAACAGGGCACGAGCAGTACTTC. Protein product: CASSETGHEQYF.

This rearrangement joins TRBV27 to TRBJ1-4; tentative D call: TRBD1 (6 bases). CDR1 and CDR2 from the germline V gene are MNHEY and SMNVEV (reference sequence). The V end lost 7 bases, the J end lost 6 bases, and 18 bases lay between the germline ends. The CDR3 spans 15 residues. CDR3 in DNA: TGTGCCAGCACTCCCGGTTTGGGACACTATGAAAAACTGTTTTTT. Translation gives CASTPGLGHYEKLFF.